The 6 T cell receptor beta chains below were found in one sample sequenced in a study of Tregs in tolerant kidney transplant recipients. This table comes from immunoSEQ multiplex PCR, and its TCRdb copy is limited to in-frame clones, with some not included. The sample has about 94,000 clones; roughly 93% are singletons. Source: CD4+ T cells from blood, taken before the transplant. Receptors were obtained from a human donor who received a combined kidney and bone marrow transplant.

With regard to this clone: Other DNA sequences in this specimen translate into the identical CDR3. The chain combines TRBV2 with TRBJ1-6; 7 nucleotides match TRBD1. CDR1 and CDR2 (germline): SNHLY, FYNNEI. There are 16 residues in the CDR3. With V trimmed by 4 bases and J by 7 bases, 10 bases remained unmatched. The CDR3 nucleotides are TGTGCCAGCAGTGTCGACAGGGATAAAGGAAATTCACCCCTCCACTTT. Translation gives CASSVDRDKGNSPLHF. Drawing the rest from reference TRBV2 and TRBJ1-6, the complete variable domain is EPEVTQTPSHQVTQMGQEVILRCVPISNHLYFYWYRQILGQKVEFLVSFYNNEISEKSEIFDDQFSVERPDGSNFTLKIRSTKLEDSAMYFCASSVDRDKGNSPLHFGNGTRLTVT.

V is TRBV4-1 and J is TRBJ1-2; D gene unclear. Per germline, CDR1 MGHRA and CDR2 YSYEKL. The CDR3 consists of 17 residues. V was shortened by 4 bases and J by 8 bases, with 26 bases between the two germline ends. CDR3 region: CASSPRALVGGVMGYTF. The CDR3, as DNA: TGCGCCAGCAGCCCTAGAGCCCTGGTGGGAGGAGTGATGGGCTACACCTTC.

The chain couples TRBV5-1 to TRBJ2-1; D perhaps matches TRBD2 (6 bases). Germline V gene lookup returns CDR1 SGHRS and CDR2 YFSETQ. V lost 0 bases to trimming and J lost 5 bases, with 9 bases between them. The CDR3 runs to 14 residues. CDR3 nucleotide sequence: TGCGCCAGCAGCTTGGGACTAGTGAACAATGAGCAGTTCTTC. Translated, it gives CASSLGLVNNEQFF.

The chain employs TRBV5-1 and TRBJ2-2, with D possibly being TRBD2 (6 bases). The germline gives CDR1 SGHRS, CDR2 YFSETQ. There are 16 residues in the CDR3. Trimming removed 0 bases at V and 4 bases at J, with 13 bases between. DNA of the CDR3: TGCGCCAGCAGCTTGGTTGCGGGGTCTCTCACCGGGGAGCTGTTTTTT. It encodes CASSLVAGSLTGELFF.

The gene calls are TRBV25-1 and TRBJ2-6; possible D gene TRBD1, 6 bases. V was pared by 1 base and J by 1 base, with 11 bases between. The V gene's germline CDR1 is MGHDK and CDR2 SYGVNS. The CDR3 totals 17 residues. CDR3 residues: CASSESQGRSGANVLTF. The CDR3 bases are TGTGCCAGCAGTGAATCGCAGGGGAGATCTGGGGCCAACGTCCTGACTTTC.

The chain recombines TRBV14 with TRBJ2-7, with 8 positions matching TRBD2. Trimming removed 4 bases from V and 3 bases from J; junction bases left unmatched: 14. Germline-derived CDR1 and CDR2 are SGHDN and FVKESK. The CDR3 is 17 residues long. CDR3 region: CASSRNYGGGLGYEQYF. The CDR3 coding sequence is TGTGCCAGCAGCCGAAACTACGGCGGGGGGTTGGGCTACGAGCAGTACTTC.